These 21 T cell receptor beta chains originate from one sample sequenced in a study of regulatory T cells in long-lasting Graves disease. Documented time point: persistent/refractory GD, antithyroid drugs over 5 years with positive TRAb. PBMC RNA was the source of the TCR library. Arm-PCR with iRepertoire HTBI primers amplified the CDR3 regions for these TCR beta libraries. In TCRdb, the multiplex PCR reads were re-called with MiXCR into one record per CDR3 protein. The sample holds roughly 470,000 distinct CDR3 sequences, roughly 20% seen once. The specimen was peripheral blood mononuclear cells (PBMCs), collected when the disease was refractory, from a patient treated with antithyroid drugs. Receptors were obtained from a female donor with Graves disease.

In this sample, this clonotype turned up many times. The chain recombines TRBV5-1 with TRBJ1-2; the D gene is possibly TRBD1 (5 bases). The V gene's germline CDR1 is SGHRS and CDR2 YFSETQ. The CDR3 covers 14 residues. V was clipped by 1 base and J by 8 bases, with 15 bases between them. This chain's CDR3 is CASSLPAGTAGYTF. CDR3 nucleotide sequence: TGCGCCAGCAGCTTGCCCGCCGGGACGGCAGGCTACACCTTC.

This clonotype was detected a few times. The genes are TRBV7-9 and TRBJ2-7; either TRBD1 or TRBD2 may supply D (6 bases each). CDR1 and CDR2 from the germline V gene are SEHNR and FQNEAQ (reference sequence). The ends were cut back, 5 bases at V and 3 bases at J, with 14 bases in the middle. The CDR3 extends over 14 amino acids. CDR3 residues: CASSLGGLIYEQYF. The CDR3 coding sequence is TGTGCCAGCAGCCTAGGGGGGTTAATCTACGAGCAGTACTTC.

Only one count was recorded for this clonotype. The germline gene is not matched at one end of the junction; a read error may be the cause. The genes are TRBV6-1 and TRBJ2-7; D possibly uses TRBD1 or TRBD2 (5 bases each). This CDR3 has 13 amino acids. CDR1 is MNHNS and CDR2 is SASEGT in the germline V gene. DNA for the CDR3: TGTGGCAGCAGGCCCGGGACCTCCTACGAGCAGTACTTC. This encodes CGSRPGTSYEQYF.

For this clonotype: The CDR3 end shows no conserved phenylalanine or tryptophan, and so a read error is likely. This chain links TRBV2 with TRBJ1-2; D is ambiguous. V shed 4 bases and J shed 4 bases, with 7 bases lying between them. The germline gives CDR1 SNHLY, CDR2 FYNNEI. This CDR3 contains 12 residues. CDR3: CASSGGSYGYTL. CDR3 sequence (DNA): TGTGCCAGCAGTGGAGGCAGCTATGGCTACACCCTC.

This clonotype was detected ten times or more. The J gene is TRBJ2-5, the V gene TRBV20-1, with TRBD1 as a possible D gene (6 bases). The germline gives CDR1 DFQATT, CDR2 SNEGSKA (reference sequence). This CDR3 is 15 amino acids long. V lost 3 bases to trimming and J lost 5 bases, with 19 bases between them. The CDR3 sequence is CSARGAPGFVETQYF. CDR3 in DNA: TGCAGTGCTAGGGGGGCACCAGGGTTTGTGGAGACCCAGTACTTC.

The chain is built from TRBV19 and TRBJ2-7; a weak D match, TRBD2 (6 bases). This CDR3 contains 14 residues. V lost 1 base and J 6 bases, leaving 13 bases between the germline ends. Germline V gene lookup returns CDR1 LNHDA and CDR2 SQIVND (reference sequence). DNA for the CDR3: TGTGCCAGTAGTATAGCTCCTGGGACTGGCGAGCAGTACTTC. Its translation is CASSIAPGTGEQYF.

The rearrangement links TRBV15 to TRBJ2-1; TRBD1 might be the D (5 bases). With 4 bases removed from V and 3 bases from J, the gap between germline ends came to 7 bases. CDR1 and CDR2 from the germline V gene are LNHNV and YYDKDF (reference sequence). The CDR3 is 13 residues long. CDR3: CATSTGHYNEQFF. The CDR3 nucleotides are TGTGCCACCAGCACAGGGCACTACAATGAGCAGTTCTTC.

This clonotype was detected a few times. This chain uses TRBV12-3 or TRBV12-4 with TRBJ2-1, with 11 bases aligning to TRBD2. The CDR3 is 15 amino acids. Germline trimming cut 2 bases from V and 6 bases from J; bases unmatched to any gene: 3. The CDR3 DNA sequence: TGTGCCAGCAGTTTAAGGCTAGCGGGAGGCAATGAGCAGTTCTTC. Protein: CASSLRLAGGNEQFF.

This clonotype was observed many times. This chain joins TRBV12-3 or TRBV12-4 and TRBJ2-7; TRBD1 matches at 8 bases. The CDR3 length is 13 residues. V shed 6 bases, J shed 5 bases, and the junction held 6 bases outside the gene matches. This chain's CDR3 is CASSPDRANEQYF. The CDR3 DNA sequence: TGTGCCAGCAGCCCGGACAGGGCCAACGAGCAGTACTTC.

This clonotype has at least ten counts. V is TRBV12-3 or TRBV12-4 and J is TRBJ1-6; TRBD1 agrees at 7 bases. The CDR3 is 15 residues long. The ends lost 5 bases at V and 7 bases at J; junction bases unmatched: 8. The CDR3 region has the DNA TGTGCCAGCAGTGCCTCCGGGACAGTGAATTCACCCCTCCACTTT. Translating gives CASSASGTVNSPLHF.

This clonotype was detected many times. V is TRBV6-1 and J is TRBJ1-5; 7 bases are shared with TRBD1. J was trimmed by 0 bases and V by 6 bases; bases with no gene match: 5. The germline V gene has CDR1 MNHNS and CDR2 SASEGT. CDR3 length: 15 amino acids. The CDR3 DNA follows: TGTGCCAGCAGAGCAGGGGGGTATAGCAATCAGCCCCAGCATTTT. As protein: CASRAGGYSNQPQHF.

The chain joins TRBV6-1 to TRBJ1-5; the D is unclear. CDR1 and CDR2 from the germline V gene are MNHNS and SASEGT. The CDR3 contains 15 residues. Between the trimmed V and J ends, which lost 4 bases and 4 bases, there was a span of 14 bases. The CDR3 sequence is CASSAAGSGNQPQHF. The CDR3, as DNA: TGTGCCAGCAGTGCCGCGGGCAGCGGTAATCAGCCCCAGCATTTT.

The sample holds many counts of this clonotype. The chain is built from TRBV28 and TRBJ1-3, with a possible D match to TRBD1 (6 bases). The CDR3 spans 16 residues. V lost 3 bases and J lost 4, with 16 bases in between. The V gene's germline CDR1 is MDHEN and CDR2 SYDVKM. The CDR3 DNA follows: TGTGCCAGCAGTTTGGACAGTGAGGTCGGAGGAAACACCATATATTTT. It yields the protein CASSLDSEVGGNTIYF.

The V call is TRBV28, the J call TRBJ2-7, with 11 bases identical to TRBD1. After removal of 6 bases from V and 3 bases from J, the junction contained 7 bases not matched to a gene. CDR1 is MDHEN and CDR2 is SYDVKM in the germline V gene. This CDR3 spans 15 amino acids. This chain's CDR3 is CASSMYGTGGYEQYF. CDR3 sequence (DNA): TGTGCCAGCAGCATGTACGGGACAGGGGGCTACGAGCAGTACTTC.

In nucleotides, the CDR3 is TGTGCCAGCAGTTATTTAGTATATCGAACAGGGGAGGGCACTGAAGCTTTCTTT. Its translation: CASSYLVYRTGEGTEAFF. The chain joins TRBV6-5 to TRBJ1-1; 7 nucleotides line up with TRBD1. V shed 3 bases and J 4 bases; nucleotides not matched to a gene: 17. The CDR3 totals 18 residues. Germline lookup yields CDR1 MNHEY and CDR2 SVGAGI.

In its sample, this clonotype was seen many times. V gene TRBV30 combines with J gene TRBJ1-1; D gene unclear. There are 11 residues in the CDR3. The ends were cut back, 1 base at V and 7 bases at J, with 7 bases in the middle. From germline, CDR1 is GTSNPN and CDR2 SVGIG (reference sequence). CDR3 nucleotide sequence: TGTGCCTGGAGTGGACTCCTTGAAGCTTTCTTT. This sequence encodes CAWSGLLEAFF.

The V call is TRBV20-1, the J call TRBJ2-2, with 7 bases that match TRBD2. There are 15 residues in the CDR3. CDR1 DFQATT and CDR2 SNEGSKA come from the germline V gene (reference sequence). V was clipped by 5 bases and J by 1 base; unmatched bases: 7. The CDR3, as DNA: TGCAGTGCTGGAAGACTAGCACAGAACACCGGGGAGCTGTTTTTT. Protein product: CSAGRLAQNTGELFF.

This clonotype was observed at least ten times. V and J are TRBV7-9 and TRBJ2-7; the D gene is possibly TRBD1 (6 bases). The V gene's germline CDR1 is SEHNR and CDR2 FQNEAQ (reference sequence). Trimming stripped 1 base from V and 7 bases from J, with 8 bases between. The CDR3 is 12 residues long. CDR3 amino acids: CASSLGTGEQYF. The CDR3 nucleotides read TGTGCCAGCAGCTTAGGCACAGGGGAGCAGTACTTC. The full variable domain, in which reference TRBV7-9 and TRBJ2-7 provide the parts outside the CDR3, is DTGVSQNPRHKITKRGQNVTFRCDPISEHNRLYWYRQTLGQGPEFLTYFQNEAQLEKSRLLSDRFSAERPKGSFSTLEIQRTEQGDSAMYLCASSLGTGEQYFGPGTRLTVT.

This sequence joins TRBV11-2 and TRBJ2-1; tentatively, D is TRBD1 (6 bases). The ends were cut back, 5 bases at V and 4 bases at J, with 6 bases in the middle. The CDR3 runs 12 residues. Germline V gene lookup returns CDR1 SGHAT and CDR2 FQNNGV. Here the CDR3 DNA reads TGTGCCAGCAGCAGGGGGTACAATGAGCAGTTCTTC. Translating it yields CASSRGYNEQFF.

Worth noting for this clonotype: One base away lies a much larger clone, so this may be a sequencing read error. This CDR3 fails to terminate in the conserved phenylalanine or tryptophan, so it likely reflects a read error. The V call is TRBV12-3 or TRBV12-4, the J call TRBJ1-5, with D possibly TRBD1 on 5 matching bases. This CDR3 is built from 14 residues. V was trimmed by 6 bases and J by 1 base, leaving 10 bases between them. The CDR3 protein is CASSKGVSNQPQHL. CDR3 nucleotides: TGTGCCAGCAGCAAAGGGGTAAGCAATCAGCCCCAGCATCTT.

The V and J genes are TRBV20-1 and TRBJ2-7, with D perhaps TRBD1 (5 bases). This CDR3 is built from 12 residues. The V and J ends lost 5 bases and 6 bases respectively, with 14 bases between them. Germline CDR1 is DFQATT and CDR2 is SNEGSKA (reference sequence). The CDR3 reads CSAAQTVSEQYF. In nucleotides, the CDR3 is TGCAGTGCTGCCCAGACAGTGTCCGAGCAGTACTTC.